These 8 T cell receptor beta chains originate from one sample sequenced in a study of blood T cell repertoires in COVID-19. The table came from immunoSEQ multiplex PCR; TCRdb's copy has only in-frame clones and leaves some out. The top ten clones hold approximately 4.6% of a sample with 100,000 to 150,000 clones, roughly 90% of them seen once. The sequenced sample was peripheral blood. These receptors came from a man in his 60s with COVID-19, enrolled during active disease.

The chain links TRBV9 to TRBJ2-7, with TRBD2 matching 8 bases. Germline CDR1 and CDR2: SGDLS and YYNGEE. V lost 3 bases and J lost 2; bases outside the gene matches: 4. This CDR3 region has 14 residues. The CDR3 bases are TGTGCCAGCAGCGAGCGGGAGTCCCCCTACGAGCAGTACTTC. This encodes CASSERESPYEQYF.

The chain is built from TRBV11-2 and TRBJ2-1; D is possibly TRBD1 (6 bases). This CDR3 has 14 amino acids. V shed 7 bases and J shed 8 bases, with 18 bases lying between them. Germline V gene lookup returns CDR1 SGHAT and CDR2 FQNNGV. The DNA of the CDR3 is TGTGCCAGCAAACAGGGATTTTCTTCGGATGAGCAGTTCTTC. Protein sequence: CASKQGFSSDEQFF. The variable domain in full, with the rest retrieved from reference TRBV11-2 and TRBJ2-1, is EAGVAQSPRYKIIEKRQSVAFWCNPISGHATLYWYQQILGQGPKLLIQFQNNGVVDDSQLPKDRFSAERLKGVDSTLKIQPAKLEDSAVYLCASKQGFSSDEQFFGPGTRLTVL.

The chain employs TRBV30 and TRBJ1-2, with D possibly TRBD1 on 6 matching bases. CDR1 is GTSNPN, CDR2 SVGIG, per germline (reference sequence). The CDR3 totals 18 residues. Trimming pared 1 base from V and 2 bases from J, leaving 23 bases between. The CDR3 spells CAWSAPGGGVAENYGYTF. Here the CDR3 DNA reads TGTGCCTGGAGTGCCCCGGGGGGGGGCGTGGCGGAGAACTATGGCTACACCTTC. The variable domain in full, completed from reference TRBV30 and TRBJ1-2, reads SQTIHQWPATLVQPVGSPLSLECTVEGTSNPNLYWYRQAAGRGLQLLFYSVGIGQISSEVPQNLSASRPQDRQFILSSKKLLLSDSGFYLCAWSAPGGGVAENYGYTFGSGTRLTVV.

The rearrangement links TRBV7-8 to TRBJ2-2; 12 bases are a match to TRBD2. The CDR3 has 18 amino acids. Germline CDR1 is SGHVS and CDR2 is FQNEAQ. J was trimmed by 7 bases and V by 1 base; bases with no gene match: 10. The CDR3 reads CASSLEYRLAGVNGELFF. The DNA for the CDR3 is TGTGCCAGCAGCTTAGAATATCGACTAGCGGGAGTAAACGGGGAGCTGTTTTTT. The whole variable domain, filled in from reference TRBV7-8 and TRBJ2-2, reads GAGVSQSPRYKVAKRGQDVALRCDPISGHVSLFWYQQALGQGPEFLTYFQNEAQLDKSGLPSDRFFAERPEGSVSTLKIQRTQQEDSAVYLCASSLEYRLAGVNGELFFGEGSRLTVL.

The V gene is TRBV11-1, the J gene TRBJ1-2; 7 bases agree with TRBD1. The germline CDR1 and CDR2 sequences are SGHAT and FQDESV (reference sequence). V dropped 4 bases and J dropped 4; count of bases not matched to a gene: 3. The CDR3 consists of 13 residues. The CDR3 is CASSSRDSYGYTF. CDR3 nucleotides: TGTGCCAGCAGCTCCCGGGACAGCTATGGCTACACCTTC. The full variable domain, its missing parts supplied by reference TRBV11-1 and TRBJ1-2, is EAEVAQSPRYKITEKSQAVAFWCDPISGHATLYWYRQILGQGPELLVQFQDESVVDDSQLPKDRFSAERLKGVDSTLKIQPAELGDSAMYLCASSSRDSYGYTFGSGTRLTVV.

The chain joins TRBV5-1 to TRBJ2-1; 7 bases are shared with TRBD1. J was trimmed by 7 bases and V by 2 bases; bases with no gene match: 6. The germline CDR1 and CDR2 sequences are SGHRS and YFSETQ. The CDR3 extends over 14 amino acids. For the CDR3, the DNA is TGCGCCAGCAGCTTTCAAACAGGGGCTAATGAGCAGTTCTTC. This codes for CASSFQTGANEQFF. The complete variable domain, with remaining parts taken from reference TRBV5-1 and TRBJ2-1, reads KAGVTQTPRYLIKTRGQQVTLSCSPISGHRSVSWYQQTPGQGLQFLFEYFSETQRNKGNFPGRFSGRQFSNSRSEMNVSTLELGDSALYLCASSFQTGANEQFFGPGTRLTVL.

The chain employs TRBV6-2 or TRBV6-3 and TRBJ2-1; 7 bases line up with TRBD1. CDR1 is MNHEY and CDR2 is SVGEGT in the germline V gene. Trimming removed 2 bases from V and 3 bases from J; junction bases left unmatched: 4. The CDR3 covers 15 residues. The CDR3 sequence is CASSYQRTGYNEQFF. CDR3 nucleotides: TGTGCCAGCAGTTACCAGCGGACAGGCTACAATGAGCAGTTCTTC.

The V and J genes are TRBV7-6 and TRBJ1-1; D perhaps matches TRBD1 (5 bases). CDR1 is SGHVS and CDR2 is FNYEAQ in the germline V gene. With 5 bases removed from V and 6 bases from J, the gap between germline ends came to 16 bases. This CDR3 region has 14 residues. The CDR3: CASSPRGVSAEAFF. The CDR3 DNA follows: TGTGCCAGCAGCCCCCGGGGGGTGTCCGCTGAAGCTTTCTTT.